This T cell receptor (beta chain) originates from a study of blood T cells in healthy people across ages. Study at large: About one barcoded TCR beta cDNA was captured per two T cells. Broader study findings: Long-lived donors had more naive CD4+ cells and higher diversity than aged donors.

CDR1 and CDR2 from the germline V gene are SGHRS and YFSETQ. Trimming removed 4 bases at V and 6 bases at J, with 14 bases between. There are 15 residues in the CDR3. A second PCR of roughly 7 to 11 cycles used a sample-barcoded 5' primer and a J-beta primer mix. TCRdb processed the 5' RACE reads anew with MiXCR; each CDR3 protein has one entry. The sample yields under 800,000 distinct CDR3 sequences, about 40% seen once. Points on this clonotype: Its antigen is as yet unknown.

The chain joins TRBV5-1 to TRBJ2-6; TRBD1 is a possible D gene (6 bases). The receptor comes from an older woman in good health. The sequencing input was blood. The CDR3 sequence: CASSAGQSEANVLTF. DNA of the CDR3: TGCGCCAGCAGCGCCGGACAGTCAGAGGCCAACGTCCTGACTTTC.